Following are 10 T cell receptor beta chains from one sample sequenced in a study of tumor-infiltrating lymphocytes in localized non-small cell lung cancer (dated by TCRdb to the early 2020s). Library preparation used the immunoSEQ multiplex PCR assay. TCRdb provides this immuneACCESS table in a form limited to in-frame rearrangements. Some clones are lacking; in checked studies, under half of them reflect an unresolved V gene, and why the rest are absent is not known. The sample table records about 13,000 clones; around 68% of these occur just once. The ten largest clones represent 9.4% of the sample. The sequenced material came from lung tumor tissue. Receptor source: a human donor with non-small cell lung cancer.

The chain recombines TRBV10-2 with TRBJ2-6, with 13 positions matching TRBD2. The V segment lost 4 bases and the J segment 0 bases; nucleotides outside the gene matches: 6. CDR3 size: 19 residues. Germline V gene sequence: CDR1 WSHSY, CDR2 SAAADI. The CDR3 protein is CASSGGLAGSYSGANVLTF. As DNA, the CDR3 is TGCGCCAGCAGTGGGGGACTAGCGGGATCTTACTCTGGGGCCAACGTCCTGACTTTC.

This clone was found once. It is unclear where the CDR3 begins or ends on the DNA, so no DNA is shown, and the CDR3 is as TCRdb lists it. The J gene is TRBJ2-5, the V gene TRBV19. Germline V gene sequence: CDR1 LNHDA, CDR2 SQIVND (reference sequence). The CDR3 extends over 12 residues, inclusive of both ends. The CDR3 loop reads CASTSGQGTQYF.

The J gene is TRBJ2-7, the V gene TRBV7-9; TRBD1 is a possible D gene (5 bases). V lost 1 base and J 2 bases, leaving 9 bases between the germline ends. CDR1 is SEHNR, CDR2 FQNEAQ, per germline (reference sequence). The CDR3 is 14 residues long. CDR3 sequence (DNA): TGTGCCAGCAGCTTAGAAGTGGACACCTACGAGCAGTACTTC. It codes for CASSLEVDTYEQYF.

The rearrangement uses TRBV5-6 and TRBJ2-7, with no clear D. This CDR3 is built from 11 residues. CDR1 SGHDT and CDR2 YYEEEE come from the germline V gene. The V gene lost 1 base and the J gene lost 7 bases, with 6 bases spanning the gap. The CDR3 DNA sequence: TGTGCCAGCAGCTTGCTCCGGGAGCAGTACTTC. This translates into CASSLLREQYF.

This clone has just a few counts. The CDR3 coding sequence is TGTGCCAGCAGCTTAAACCCGGGGGCCGGAGAAAAACTGTTTTTT. Translation: CASSLNPGAGEKLFF. The gene calls are TRBV7-3 and TRBJ1-4; D may be TRBD1 (6 bases). V was pared by 1 base and J by 8 bases, with 14 bases between. CDR1 is SGHTA, CDR2 FQGTGA, per germline. The CDR3 is made up of 15 amino acids.

This clone appeared once. V is TRBV9 and J is TRBJ2-2, with D possibly being TRBD2 (6 bases). This CDR3 has 16 residues. Trimming took 4 bases from V and 3 from J, leaving 16 bases between them. CDR1 and CDR2 (germline): SGDLS, YYNGEE. CDR3 amino acids: CASSPGRTRDTGELFF. As DNA, the CDR3 is TGTGCCAGCAGCCCTGGGAGGACCCGGGACACCGGGGAGCTGTTTTTT.

This chain links TRBV6-4 with TRBJ2-6, with D unclear. Germline lookup yields CDR1 MRHNA and CDR2 SNTAGT. CDR3 length: 16 amino acids. The V end was cut by 5 bases, the J end by 1 base, with 12 bases between. The CDR3 loop is CASSPSTLSGANVLTF. The CDR3 DNA sequence: TGTGCCAGCAGTCCGAGCACCCTGTCTGGGGCCAACGTCCTGACTTTC.

V and J are TRBV4-1 and TRBJ1-1, with unresolved D. V was pared by 2 bases and J by 4 bases, with 11 bases between. Germline loops: CDR1 MGHRA, CDR2 YSYEKL. The CDR3 totals 14 residues. The CDR3 coding sequence is TGCGCCAGCAGCCAACTCTTTAGCCCCACTGAAGCTTTCTTT. Protein sequence: CASSQLFSPTEAFF.

The chain carries TRBV10-1 and TRBJ1-1; TRBD1 might be the D (6 bases). Between the trimmed V and J ends, which lost 7 bases and 1 base, there was a span of 13 bases. Germline CDR1 is WNHNN and CDR2 is SYGVQD (reference sequence). This CDR3 is 14 amino acids long. The CDR3 here is CASKGEGANTEAFF. The CDR3 DNA follows: TGCGCCAGCAAGGGGGAAGGTGCGAACACTGAAGCTTTCTTT.

This clone was counted a few times. This chain connects TRBV11-3 to TRBJ2-3; the D gene could be TRBD1 or TRBD2 (5 bases each). This CDR3 has 15 amino acids. Trimming took off 4 bases at V and 2 bases at J, with 13 bases between the two ends. Germline CDR1 reads SGHNT; CDR2 reads YENEEA. DNA of the CDR3: TGTGCCAGCAGCTCCGGGACCGACTTCACAGATACGCAGTATTTT. As protein: CASSSGTDFTDTQYF.